What follows is one TCR beta chain and its context. Its antigen is undetermined. This entry comes from a study of cytomegalovirus exposure and HLA in healthy donors. The study's findings and limits: Clusters of TCRs from the first cohort tended to co-occur in the approximately 120 validation repertoires (as a later analysis found).

Measured with immunoSEQ multiplex PCR; TCRdb has only the in-frame clones, and not every one. The sample yields about 63,000 clones, just under 95% seen once. The sequencing sample was made of PBMCs. The origin of this receptor is a young woman in good health and CMV-seropositive.

The CDR3 protein is CAIHTGFSGANVLTF. The CDR3, as DNA: TGTGCCATCCACACAGGTTTCTCTGGGGCCAACGTCCTGACTTTC. This sequence joins TRBV6-6 and TRBJ2-6; the D gene is possibly TRBD1 (5 bases). The CDR3 runs to 15 residues. Germline V gene lookup returns CDR1 MNHNY and CDR2 SVGAGI (reference sequence). Deletions cut 10 bases from V and 0 bases from J, with 13 bases between.